This entry features one TCR beta chain sequence. Antigen specificity is unknown. The CDR3 consists of 11 residues. Per germline, CDR1 MNHEY and CDR2 SVGAGI. Trimming took 6 bases from V and 6 from J, leaving 6 bases between them. The sample is drawn from a study of shared clonotypes between healthy human individuals. About the research overall: Each donor's CD4 naive and CD4 memory cells filled three plates apiece, CD8 naive two, and CD8 memory one.

Clones were read by immunoSEQ multiplex PCR, and TCRdb kept only the in-frame ones, dropping some. The sample yields 2.3 million or so clones, over 90% seen once. Overall study results and limits: Non-shared clonotypes had lower generation probabilities than those shared by all four donors. Generally, naive subsets came out with larger estimated richness than memory subsets.

Material for sequencing was naive CD4+ T cells from PBMCs. This sample's subset: CD45RA+ positively selected. The gene calls are TRBV6-5 and TRBJ2-1, with D uncertain. The TCR sequence derives from a young man in good health. Some clones in this sample may be carry-over from other donors' samples. The CDR3 spells CASSNRNEQFF. CDR3 bases: TGTGCCAGCAGCAACCGCAATGAGCAGTTCTTC.